This T cell receptor beta chain is drawn from a study of human thymus T cells. Notes on the study in general: V and J gene usage appeared biased in thymic and blood repertoires.

Germline assignment: CDR1 SGHRS and CDR2 YFSETQ. V lost 5 bases and J lost 0; bases outside the gene matches: 7. The CDR3 contains 17 residues. The repertoire was sequenced with immunoSEQ multiplex PCR; TCRdb's copy has only in-frame clones and lacks some. The sample has about 60,000 clones, 85% to 95% seen once. In regard to this clone: The antigen is not known.

Finnish infants who were healthy and having corrective surgery for congenital heart defects made up the donors. During surgery, about 0.5-1 mL peripheral blood was drawn from four of eight donors. No fixed cell number was used; all available blood leukocytes supplied DNA. Sequenced: blood. This chain connects TRBV5-1 to TRBJ2-1, with 11 bases aligning to TRBD2. This sequence was found in a boy in the first two years of life with a congenital heart defect but otherwise immunologically healthy. This CDR3 is CASRWLAGGSSYNEQFF. The CDR3 nucleotides read TGCGCCAGCAGGTGGCTAGCGGGGGGTTCCTCCTACAATGAGCAGTTCTTC.